This T cell receptor (beta chain) comes out of a study of shared clonotypes between healthy human individuals. The CDR3 is 14 amino acids. V shed 3 bases and J shed 1 base, with 9 bases lying between them. Germline CDR1 KGHSH, CDR2 LQKENI. Some clones are missing from TCRdb's copy, which holds only in-frame ones; the method was immunoSEQ multiplex PCR. The sample lists millions of clones, approximately 92% occurring once. Specimen: naive CD4+ T cells sorted from blood. Subset of the sample: CD45RA+ positively selected. The receptor was isolated from a man between 18 and 29 years old in good health. The chain combines TRBV18 with TRBJ2-5; D is unclear. CDR3 nucleotide sequence: TGTGCCAGCTCACCTCCCGCACCCCAAGAGACCCAGTACTTC. It specifies CASSPPAPQETQYF.